This TCR beta chain derives from a study of blood T cells in healthy people across ages. CDR1 and CDR2 (germline): MNHNS, SASEGT. The V end lost 3 bases, the J end lost 5 bases, and 16 bases lay between the germline ends. The CDR3 has 15 amino acids. The study's findings and limits: Among long-lived donors, naive CD4+ cells were more numerous and diversity higher than in aged donors.

The total RNA that was extracted per sample amounted to at least 5 micrograms. A second roughly 6 to 11 cycle PCR used barcoded and J-beta primers. TCRdb fed the 5' RACE reads into MiXCR, producing one record per CDR3 protein. The table shows approximately 600,000 distinct CDR3 sequences, with approximately 59% occurring only once. On this clonotype itself: Its antigen is unidentified.

This TCR was recovered from a man aged 55 to 70 in good health. The V gene is TRBV6-1, the J gene TRBJ2-5; tentatively, D is TRBD2 (6 bases). Sequencing was carried out using blood. CDR3 loop: CASSDPGRGSETQYF. As DNA, the CDR3 is TGTGCCAGCAGTGACCCCGGGAGAGGAAGTGAGACCCAGTACTTC.